This T cell receptor beta chain was found in a study of blood T cell repertoires in COVID-19. Overall study context: The cDNA or gDNA used as material had been derived from T cells, B-cell-depleted T cells, or PBMCs.

Only in-frame clones appear in the TCRdb table, and some are missing; sequencing was by immunoSEQ multiplex PCR. The sample lists about 200,000 clones; 80% to 85% were seen once. The germline V gene has CDR1 LNHNV and CDR2 YYDKDF (reference sequence). The CDR3 totals 15 residues. V was shortened by 0 bases and J by 2 bases, with 8 bases between the two germline ends. The chain carries TRBV15 and TRBJ1-3; no definite D call. The specimen was peripheral blood. The origin of this receptor is a man aged 35-49 years with acute or convalescent COVID-19. DNA for the CDR3: TGTGCCACCAGCAGAGAGCTACAGACTGGAAACACCATATATTTT. This translates into CATSRELQTGNTIYF.